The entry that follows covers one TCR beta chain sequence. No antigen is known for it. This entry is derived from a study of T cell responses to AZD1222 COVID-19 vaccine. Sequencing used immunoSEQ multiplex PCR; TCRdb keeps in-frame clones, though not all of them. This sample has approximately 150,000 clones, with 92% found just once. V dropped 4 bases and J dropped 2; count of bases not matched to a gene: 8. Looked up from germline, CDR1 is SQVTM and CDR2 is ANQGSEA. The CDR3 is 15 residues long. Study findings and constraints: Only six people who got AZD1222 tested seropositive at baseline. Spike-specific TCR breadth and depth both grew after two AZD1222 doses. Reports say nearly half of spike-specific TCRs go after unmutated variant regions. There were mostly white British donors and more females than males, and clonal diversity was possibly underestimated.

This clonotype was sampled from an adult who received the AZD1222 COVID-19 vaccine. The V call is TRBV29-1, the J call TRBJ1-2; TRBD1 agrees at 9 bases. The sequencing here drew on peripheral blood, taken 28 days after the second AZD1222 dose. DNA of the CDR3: TGCAGCGTTGGTACAGGGGGCTCCAACAACTATGGCTACACCTTC. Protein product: CSVGTGGSNNYGYTF.